This entry features one TCR beta chain sequence. This clonotype was seen repeatedly, ten times or more. Its antigen is currently not known. No base qualities exist here, and no much larger clone lies one base off it. The source of the sample is a study of T cell repertoires in cytomegalovirus infection (dated by TCRdb to about 2019). Broadly, across the study: Because public TCR beta signatures pointed to carriage of CMV infection together with the matching HLA type, the HLA type of each donor mattered for the analysis. The research as a whole found: The ex vivo response was dominated by HLA-C-restricted CMV-specific TCR beta clonotypes, and the single most frequent clonotype in two of eight donors was supplied by these HLA-C-restricted clonotypes. Cumulative frequency of public TCR beta family members discriminated carriers of CMV infection plus the relevant HLA type in this cohort and an independent roughly 340-donor cohort.

The sequencer listed for this sample is Illumina HiSeq 1500. TCRdb took the public reads, trimmed them with fastp at Q25, ran MiXCR for clone calling and kept in-frame beta chains. CDR3 protein duplicates are merged, each entry listing the most common genes and DNA. This sample is represented by roughly 630,000 distinct CDR3 sequences; 20% to 30% of them were singletons. The ten largest clones take up under 8.5% of the sample. The receptor comes from a human donor in good health (CMV status not recorded). Some clones in this sample may be carry-over from other donors' samples. Input material: CD8+ T cells from PBMCs.

The CDR3 sequence is CASSLRTSAARETQYF. Here is the DNA: TGTGCCAGCAGCCTCCGGACTAGCGCGGCGCGCGAGACCCAGTACTTC. Recombination linked TRBV7-8 to TRBJ2-5; TRBD2 aligns with 9 central bases. CDR1 and CDR2 were assigned from the germline V gene as SGHVS and FQNEAQ. V and J are trimmed by 5 bases and 5 bases, and the gene matches miss 12 bases of the junction. The CDR3 contains 16 residues, cysteine and phenylalanine counted. The kept DNA is CDR3 alone, 48 bases in frame from the first base.